The 23 T cell receptor beta chains reported below all come from one sample, sequenced in a study of graft-versus-host responses after intestinal transplantation. No antigen has been assigned to these receptors. The repertoire was sequenced with immunoSEQ multiplex PCR; TCRdb's copy has only in-frame clones and lacks some. The sample carries about 90,000 clones, around nine tenths recorded once. The source was unstimulated CD8+ T cells sorted from spleen or lymph node cells, collected before intestinal transplant. Receptors were obtained from a human donor who received an intestinal transplant.

This chain connects TRBV27 to TRBJ2-7; 7 nucleotides align to TRBD1. This CDR3 has 15 amino acids. Germline CDR1 is MNHEY and CDR2 is SMNVEV (reference sequence). J gave up 6 bases and V 5 bases, and 13 bases lay outside the gene matches. CDR3: CASSIQPGQEREQYF. CDR3 DNA: TGTGCCAGCAGTATACAACCTGGACAGGAACGCGAGCAGTACTTC.

The chain combines TRBV30 with TRBJ1-2, with D tentatively TRBD1 (5 bases). Germline V lookup: CDR1 GTSNPN, CDR2 SVGIG (reference sequence). CDR3 length equals 13 residues. Trimming pared 3 bases from V and 4 bases from J, leaving 12 bases between. The CDR3 nucleotides read TGTGCCTGGAGCGCCCTGGGGGGCTATGGCTACACCTTC. Translating gives CAWSALGGYGYTF.

This chain uses TRBV5-1 with TRBJ1-1, with 9 bases matching TRBD1. V trimming: 0 bases; J trimming: 4 bases; junction bases outside the gene matches: 13. This CDR3 is built from 18 residues. CDR1 is SGHRS and CDR2 is YFSETQ in the germline V gene. The CDR3 loop reads CASSLGPGTGLFSTEAFF. CDR3 DNA sequence: TGCGCCAGCAGCTTGGGCCCCGGGACAGGGCTCTTCTCCACTGAAGCTTTCTTT.

This clone was seen a single time. The chain links TRBV5-1 to TRBJ2-7; TRBD2 aligns across 14 bases. The CDR3 runs 17 residues. Germline trimming cut 4 bases from V and 6 bases from J; bases unmatched to any gene: 12. Germline V lookup: CDR1 SGHRS, CDR2 YFSETQ. CDR3 in amino acids: CASSAGLAGVSSGEQYF. The CDR3 DNA reads as TGCGCCAGCAGCGCGGGACTAGCGGGAGTGTCTTCGGGCGAGCAGTACTTC.

This clone was counted once. This chain links TRBV19 with TRBJ1-4; 8 nucleotides match TRBD1. The CDR3 is made up of 13 amino acids. The V gene end was trimmed by 5 bases and the J gene end by 4 bases; junction bases not matched to a gene: 0. CDR1 is LNHDA and CDR2 is SQIVND in the germline V gene (reference sequence). The CDR3 loop reads CASSGQGNEKLFF. In DNA form, the CDR3 reads TGTGCCAGTAGTGGACAGGGTAATGAAAAACTGTTTTTT.

This rearrangement joins TRBV6-5 to TRBJ1-2; 8 bases agree with TRBD1. CDR1 is MNHEY, CDR2 SVGAGI, per germline. V dropped 5 bases and J dropped 5; count of bases not matched to a gene: 7. This CDR3 has 14 residues. DNA for the CDR3: TGTGCCAGCAGTCAAGGGACAGGTCTATATGGCTACACCTTC. Translated, it gives CASSQGTGLYGYTF.

The chain uses TRBV30 and TRBJ2-7; TRBD1 agrees at 7 bases. The V segment lost 2 bases and the J segment 3 bases; nucleotides outside the gene matches: 4. The CDR3 length is 13 residues. CDR1 and CDR2 (germline): GTSNPN, SVGIG (reference sequence). The CDR3, as DNA: TGTGCCTGGAGTTTGGGACAGATCTACGAGCAGTACTTC. Translation gives CAWSLGQIYEQYF.

This chain joins TRBV30 and TRBJ1-1, with a possible D match to TRBD1 (5 bases). Per the germline V gene, CDR1 is GTSNPN and CDR2 is SVGIG (reference sequence). The CDR3 length is 13 residues. V shed 8 bases and J shed 5 bases, with 18 bases lying between them. The CDR3 is CAGSGGGGTEAFF. The CDR3 region has the DNA TGTGCCGGATCGGGGGGGGGTGGTACTGAAGCTTTCTTT.

This clone appeared once. The chain combines TRBV7-8 with TRBJ2-3; D perhaps matches TRBD2 (5 bases). CDR3 size: 18 residues. Germline loops: CDR1 SGHVS, CDR2 FQNEAQ. V was pared by 1 base and J by 3 bases, with 20 bases between. The CDR3 nucleotides read TGTGCCAGCAGCTTAGTTTGGTACAGCGGCTACCCAACAGATACGCAGTATTTT. Translating it yields CASSLVWYSGYPTDTQYF. Variable domain in full (rest from reference TRBV7-8 and TRBJ2-3): GAGVSQSPRYKVAKRGQDVALRCDPISGHVSLFWYQQALGQGPEFLTYFQNEAQLDKSGLPSDRFFAERPEGSVSTLKIQRTQQEDSAVYLCASSLVWYSGYPTDTQYFGPGTRLTVL.

The chain recombines TRBV9 with TRBJ2-1, with 8 nucleotides matching TRBD2. V dropped 4 bases and J dropped 8; count of bases not matched to a gene: 8. Germline V gene data show CDR1 as SGDLS and CDR2 as YYNGEE. CDR3 size: 14 residues. CDR3 DNA: TGTGCCAGCAGCCTATCGGGGGGGCCGGATGAGCAGTTCTTC. Its protein product is CASSLSGGPDEQFF.

V gene TRBV6-5 combines with J gene TRBJ2-7; 12 bases match TRBD1. Germline-derived CDR1 and CDR2 are MNHEY and SVGAGI. There are 14 residues in the CDR3. V trimming: 4 bases; J trimming: 5 bases; junction bases outside the gene matches: 3. The CDR3 region is CASSSGQGADEQYF. The CDR3 DNA follows: TGTGCCAGCAGTTCGGGACAGGGGGCCGACGAGCAGTACTTC.

The chain joins TRBV19 to TRBJ1-5; possibly TRBD1 for D (6 bases). Trimming shortened V by 4 bases and J by 15 bases, and 13 bases separated the two germline ends. CDR1 and CDR2 (germline): LNHDA, SQIVND (reference sequence). The CDR3 is 11 amino acids. CDR3 sequence reads: CASSNARGWHF. CDR3 DNA sequence: TGTGCCAGTAGTAACGCCAGGGGATGGCATTTT.

The gene calls are TRBV27 and TRBJ1-6; 8 bases line up with TRBD1. J lost 10 bases, V lost 0 bases, and 11 bases had no gene match. The CDR3 runs 17 residues. Germline CDR1 MNHEY, CDR2 SMNVEV (reference sequence). As DNA, the CDR3 is TGTGCCAGCAGTTTATCGAGCTGGGGACAGGCCCGCTCACCCCTCCACTTT. Translation gives CASSLSSWGQARSPLHF.

In regard to this clone: One end of the junction is discordant with germline, which a read error may explain. This rearrangement joins TRBV7-4 to TRBJ2-5; the D gene is possibly TRBD2 (6 bases). CDR3 length: 15 residues. Germline V gene sequence: CDR1 SGHVT, CDR2 SQSDAQ. The CDR3 loop is CASSLVSRGAESQYF. CDR3 DNA sequence: TGTGCCAGCAGCTTGGTTTCCCGCGGGGCGGAGAGCCAGTACTTC.

Written as DNA, the CDR3 is TGCGCCAGCAGCCAAGCCAAGGAGTATAGCAATCAGCCCCAGCATTTT. Translated: CASSQAKEYSNQPQHF. The chain links TRBV4-1 to TRBJ1-5; D call uncertain. The CDR3 is made up of 16 amino acids. Germline CDR1 MGHRA, CDR2 YSYEKL. V lost 1 base and J 0 bases, leaving 10 bases between the germline ends.

The chain is built from TRBV7-9 and TRBJ2-1, with a tentative D call TRBD2 (6 bases). Germline CDR1 reads SEHNR; CDR2 reads FQNEAQ (reference sequence). This CDR3 contains 13 residues. The V gene lost 5 bases and the J gene lost 9 bases, with 14 bases spanning the gap. This CDR3 reads CASSARLVGEQFF. The CDR3, as DNA: TGTGCCAGCAGCGCCAGACTAGTTGGTGAGCAGTTCTTC.

The J gene is TRBJ1-5, the V gene TRBV6-5; maybe TRBD1 (6 bases). The V end was cut by 5 bases, the J end by 7 bases, with 15 bases between. Germline-derived CDR1 and CDR2 are MNHEY and SVGAGI. The length of the CDR3 is 14 residues. The CDR3 DNA reads as TGTGCCAGCAGTCCCCGTGGGGGCATACAGCCCCAGCATTTT. It codes for CASSPRGGIQPQHF.

The rearrangement uses TRBV30 and TRBJ1-4; D gene ambiguous. This CDR3 comprises 14 residues. Deletions cut 0 bases from V and 3 bases from J, with 8 bases between. Germline CDR1 reads GTSNPN; CDR2 reads SVGIG (reference sequence). The CDR3 is CAWSVRDPNEKLFF. The CDR3 DNA follows: TGTGCCTGGAGTGTACGAGATCCTAATGAAAAACTGTTTTTT.

CDR3 DNA: TGTGCCAGCAGTTTAGGGACAGGGCCAAGATACGAGCAGTACTTC. Amino acids: CASSLGTGPRYEQYF. V usage is TRBV27 and J usage is TRBJ2-7; 9 positions agree with TRBD1. Germline values: CDR1 MNHEY, CDR2 SMNVEV (reference sequence). The CDR3 loop spans 15 amino acids. Trimming removed 2 bases from V and 4 bases from J; junction bases left unmatched: 6.

The rearrangement joins TRBV18 to TRBJ1-5, with D unclear. Trimming removed 3 bases from V and 3 bases from J, with 9 bases in between. Germline V lookup: CDR1 KGHSH, CDR2 LQKENI. The CDR3 is 14 amino acids. CDR3 in DNA: TGTGCCAGCTCACCGGCCGGGAACAATCAGCCCCAGCATTTT. Translated: CASSPAGNNQPQHF.

The chain links TRBV7-9 to TRBJ2-7, with TRBD2 as a possible D gene (6 bases). V dropped 5 bases and J dropped 4 bases, with 15 bases sitting between them. Germline CDR1 and CDR2: SEHNR and FQNEAQ (reference sequence). The CDR3 has 14 residues. CDR3: CASSPRGGGYEQYF. CDR3 nucleotides: TGTGCCAGCAGCCCCCGGGGAGGCGGGTACGAGCAGTACTTC.

The J gene is TRBJ1-1, the V gene TRBV4-1, with no clear D. Trimming pared 1 base from V and 6 bases from J, leaving 18 bases between. CDR1 is MGHRA, CDR2 YSYEKL, per germline. The CDR3 sequence is 16 residues long. The CDR3 region has the DNA TGCGCCAGCAGCCAAGTTCCCACCGGAGGCACTTCTGAAGCTTTCTTT. Its translation is CASSQVPTGGTSEAFF.

The gene calls are TRBV7-9 and TRBJ2-7; 7 bases fit TRBD2. Looked up from germline, CDR1 is SEHNR and CDR2 is FQNEAQ (reference sequence). With V trimmed by 1 base and J by 2 bases, 5 bases remained unmatched. The CDR3 loop spans 15 amino acids. CDR3 in DNA: TGTGCCAGCAGCTTAGAGGCTAGCGGAACCTACGAGCAGTACTTC. Translation: CASSLEASGTYEQYF. Using reference TRBV7-9 and TRBJ2-7 for the parts outside the CDR3, the full variable domain is DTGVSQNPRHKITKRGQNVTFRCDPISEHNRLYWYRQTLGQGPEFLTYFQNEAQLEKSRLLSDRFSAERPKGSFSTLEIQRTEQGDSAMYLCASSLEASGTYEQYFGPGTRLTVT.